These 22 T cell receptor beta chains were sequenced from one sample in a study of CD8+CD57+ T cells in acquired aplastic anemia. Researchers used genomic DNA as the template to profile TCR beta VDJ and CDR3. TCRdb analysed the reads with MiXCR anew, one entry per CDR3 protein. The table has roughly 250,000 distinct CDR3 sequences, 45% to 50% seen once. The patients chosen for sequencing had shown expansion of CD8+CD57+ cells (detected by flow cytometry). Specimen: sorted CD4+, CD8+, or CD8+CD57+ T cells (not recorded which) from PBMCs. The receptors were sampled from a human donor with aplastic anemia.

J is TRBJ2-7 and V is TRBV19; D not resolved. The CDR3 runs 14 residues. Trimming cost V 0 bases and J 3 bases, with 9 bases left between them. Germline values: CDR1 LNHDA, CDR2 SQIVND (reference sequence). The CDR3 region is CASSIDPASYEQYF. The DNA for the CDR3 is TGTGCCAGTAGTATAGATCCGGCCAGCTACGAGCAGTACTTC.

The chain employs TRBV15 and TRBJ2-5, with D possibly being TRBD2 (6 bases). This CDR3 spans 14 amino acids. Trimming left V 5 bases short and J 5 bases short, with 15 bases between. Germline loops: CDR1 LNHNV, CDR2 YYDKDF (reference sequence). Written as DNA, the CDR3 is TGTGCCACCAGCTCAATAACGGGACTGGAGACCCAGTACTTC. Its protein is CATSSITGLETQYF.

This rearrangement joins TRBV6-6 to TRBJ2-1; D remains unclear. In germline, CDR1 is MNHNY, CDR2 SVGAGI (reference sequence). The CDR3 has 15 amino acids. Trimming pared 2 bases from V and 0 bases from J, leaving 8 bases between. Here the CDR3 DNA reads TGTGCCAGCAGTTACGCGAGGAGCTCCTACAATGAGCAGTTCTTC. Translated: CASSYARSSYNEQFF.

This clonotype was found many times. The rearrangement uses TRBV7-9 and TRBJ2-5, with 8 bases fitting TRBD1. V lost 5 bases to trimming and J lost 2 bases; unmatched junction nucleotides: 10. The CDR3 consists of 16 residues. Germline CDR1 reads SEHNR; CDR2 reads FQNEAQ (reference sequence). CDR3 residues: CASSNADRVMQETQYF. The CDR3 DNA sequence: TGTGCCAGCAGCAATGCGGACAGGGTAATGCAAGAGACCCAGTACTTC.

The table lists this clonotype with many counts. The rearrangement uses TRBV9 and TRBJ1-2; possibly TRBD1 for D (5 bases). Trimming took 4 bases from V and 8 from J, leaving 9 bases between them. Germline CDR1 reads SGDLS; CDR2 reads YYNGEE. CDR3 length equals 11 residues. CDR3 DNA: TGTGCCAGCAGCTCCCGGGGGGGCTACACCTTC. Encoded protein: CASSSRGGYTF.

This clonotype was counted between two and nine times. CDR3: CASSETPGRSRGTDTQYF. The DNA for the CDR3 is TGTGCCAGCAGTGAAACCCCAGGGAGGAGTCGAGGCACAGATACGCAGTATTTT. This chain uses TRBV6-1 with TRBJ2-3, with D tentatively TRBD2 (6 bases). CDR1 and CDR2 from the germline V gene are MNHNS and SASEGT. Trimming pared 2 bases from V and 1 base from J, leaving 19 bases between. This CDR3 region has 18 residues.

This rearrangement joins TRBV5-5 to TRBJ2-7; TRBD2 aligns across 8 bases. The germline V gene has CDR1 SGHKS and CDR2 YYEKEE (reference sequence). The CDR3 contains 15 residues. The V gene end was trimmed by 2 bases and the J gene end by 3 bases; junction bases not matched to a gene: 7. The CDR3, as DNA: TGTGCCAGCAGCTTCCGCCCCGGGGGGGACTACGAGCAGTACTTC. Amino acid sequence: CASSFRPGGDYEQYF.

The V and J genes are TRBV20-1 and TRBJ1-4; no definite D call. CDR1 is DFQATT and CDR2 is SNEGSKA in the germline V gene (reference sequence). This CDR3 region has 13 residues. The ends were cut back, 3 bases at V and 4 bases at J, with 9 bases in the middle. The CDR3 is CSASRISNEKLFF. CDR3 nucleotides: TGCAGTGCTAGCAGAATAAGTAATGAAAAACTGTTTTTT.

This clonotype was seen at least ten times. The V call is TRBV7-9, the J call TRBJ2-1; D tentatively fits TRBD1 or TRBD2 (7 bases each). Trimming shortened V by 4 bases and J by 6 bases, and 13 bases separated the two germline ends. Germline CDR1 SEHNR, CDR2 FQNEAQ (reference sequence). This CDR3 is 14 amino acids long. CDR3 nucleotide sequence: TGTGCCAGCAGCTCAGGGGGGGTTGGCAATGAGCAGTTCTTC. It specifies CASSSGGVGNEQFF.

This sequence joins TRBV29-1 and TRBJ1-5, with 7 bases identical to TRBD1. Germline CDR1 and CDR2: SQVTM and ANQGSEA. The CDR3 sequence is 12 residues long. The V gene end was trimmed by 5 bases and the J gene end by 6 bases; junction bases not matched to a gene: 4. CDR3 residues: CSVQGGGQPQHF. DNA for the CDR3: TGCAGCGTTCAGGGGGGTGGTCAGCCCCAGCATTTT. The complete variable domain, with remaining parts taken from reference TRBV29-1 and TRBJ1-5, reads SAVISQKPSRDICQRGTSLTIQCQVDSQVTMMFWYRQQPGQSLTLIATANQGSEATYESGFVIDKFPISRPNLTFSTLTVSNMSPEDSSIYLCSVQGGGQPQHFGDGTRLSIL.

The table lists this clonotype with many counts. The rearrangement uses TRBV20-1 and TRBJ2-7; D not resolved. Trimming cost V 6 bases and J 0 bases, with 9 bases left between them. Looked up from germline, CDR1 is DFQATT and CDR2 is SNEGSKA (reference sequence). The CDR3 runs to 12 residues. CDR3 bases: TGCAGTGCCGTCTGGCACTCCTACGAGCAGTACTTC. The encoded protein is CSAVWHSYEQYF.

This clonotype has ten or more counts. This chain uses TRBV7-9 with TRBJ2-7; D is perhaps TRBD2 (5 bases). The germline V and J ends were trimmed by 5 bases and 2 bases, with 19 bases remaining between them. The CDR3 is 16 residues long. Germline-derived CDR1 and CDR2 are SEHNR and FQNEAQ (reference sequence). The CDR3 region has the DNA TGTGCCAGCAGCCCCCCTTCGTTGAGGGAAACCTACGAGCAGTACTTC. Protein: CASSPPSLRETYEQYF.

This clonotype was observed many times. V gene TRBV7-9 combines with J gene TRBJ2-7; unclear D gene. The CDR3 contains 13 residues. Germline CDR1 is SEHNR and CDR2 is FQNEAQ (reference sequence). The V end lost 7 bases, the J end lost 3 bases, and 13 bases lay between the germline ends. In nucleotides, the CDR3 is TGTGCCAGCATCCCTAAGGCAGGCTACGAGCAGTACTTC. Amino acids: CASIPKAGYEQYF.

This clonotype has ten or more counts. The chain couples TRBV24-1 to TRBJ2-7, with 8 positions matching TRBD1. CDR3 length: 16 residues. The germline gives CDR1 KGHDR, CDR2 SFDVKD. The ends lost 1 base at V and 2 bases at J; junction bases unmatched: 6. CDR3 residues: CATSDLRAGGPYEQYF. As DNA, the CDR3 is TGTGCCACCAGTGATTTAAGGGCAGGGGGCCCCTACGAGCAGTACTTC.

CDR3 amino acids: CASSTSGRAYNEQFF. CDR3 nucleotides: TGTGCCAGCAGTACTAGCGGGAGGGCGTACAATGAGCAGTTCTTC. The J gene is TRBJ2-1, the V gene TRBV28, with 13 bases aligning to TRBD2. After removal of 5 bases from V and 4 bases from J, the junction contained 2 bases not matched to a gene. Looked up from germline, CDR1 is MDHEN and CDR2 is SYDVKM. The CDR3 is 15 residues long.

A word on this clonotype: At one boundary the junction diverges from the germline segment, which might be a read error. This sequence joins TRBV7-9 and TRBJ2-3, with a tentative D call TRBD1 (6 bases). Per the germline V gene, CDR1 is SEHNR and CDR2 is FQNEAQ (reference sequence). This CDR3 has 17 amino acids. The CDR3 bases are TGTGCCAGCAGCGTAGCGACAGGCCCCCCTAGCACAGATACGCAGTATTTT. This encodes CASSVATGPPSTDTQYF.

In this sample, this clonotype turned up many times. The rearrangement joins TRBV6-1 to TRBJ2-7; the match to TRBD1 covers 9 bases. The CDR3 extends over 15 amino acids. CDR1 is MNHNS, CDR2 SASEGT, per germline. Trimming cost V 1 base and J 2 bases; bases outside gene matches: 3. CDR3 region: CASSEGQGETYEQYF. The DNA of the CDR3 is TGTGCCAGCAGTGAAGGACAGGGGGAAACCTACGAGCAGTACTTC.

This clonotype was counted a few times. The chain combines TRBV18 with TRBJ2-2; TRBD2 is a possible D gene (5 bases). Looked up from germline, CDR1 is KGHSH and CDR2 is LQKENI. The CDR3 loop spans 14 amino acids. Trimming removed 3 bases at V and 2 bases at J, with 7 bases between. This CDR3 is CASSPGLNTGELFF. The CDR3 DNA reads as TGTGCCAGCTCACCTGGACTTAACACCGGGGAGCTGTTTTTT.

V and J are TRBV18 and TRBJ1-3, with D unresolved. The CDR3 is 16 amino acids. V lost 3 bases, J lost 0 bases, and 12 bases lay in between. Per germline, CDR1 KGHSH and CDR2 LQKENI. The CDR3 here is CASSPPSKPSGNTIYF. The CDR3 coding sequence is TGTGCCAGCTCACCTCCCTCCAAACCCTCTGGAAACACCATATATTTT.

The chain links TRBV6-2 or TRBV6-3 to TRBJ2-4, with D possibly TRBD2 on 6 matching bases. The CDR3 runs to 17 residues. CDR1 MNHEY and CDR2 SVGEGT come from the germline V gene. Trimming removed 0 bases at V and 3 bases at J, with 15 bases between. The CDR3 region is CASSYSSLAGGKNIQYF. CDR3 coding DNA: TGTGCCAGCAGTTACTCGAGTCTGGCCGGGGGCAAAAACATTCAGTACTTC.

There are a few counts of this clonotype. A much larger clone lies one base from this, so it may be a read error. The conserved phenylalanine or tryptophan normally closing the CDR3 is absent here, so this likely arose from a read error. This chain uses TRBV4-3 with TRBJ1-3; D is unresolved. The CDR3 is 15 amino acids. Germline-derived CDR1 and CDR2 are LGHNA and YSLEER. V was trimmed by 0 bases and J by 0 bases, leaving 6 bases between them. DNA for the CDR3: TGCGCCAGCAGCCAAGACCTGAGCTCTGGAAACACCATATATCTT. It codes for CASSQDLSSGNTIYL.

The J gene is TRBJ2-4, the V gene TRBV6-5; either TRBD1 or TRBD2 may fit D (5 bases each). This CDR3 spans 13 amino acids. The V and J ends lost 5 bases and 4 bases respectively, with 9 bases between them. Germline V gene data show CDR1 as MNHEY and CDR2 as SVGAGI. CDR3 in amino acids: CASSLGEKNIQYF. The CDR3 coding sequence is TGTGCCAGCAGTCTAGGGGAGAAAAACATTCAGTACTTC.